Listed below are T cell receptor beta chains from one sample, sequenced in a study of blood T cell repertoires in COVID-19. TCRdb keeps only in-frame clones here, not all; method: immunoSEQ multiplex PCR. The data show some 190,000 clones, with 82% seen just once and over 9.5% held by the top ten. Sample: peripheral blood. The receptor source for this set is a woman of 80 years or more with active or convalescent COVID-19. The CDR3 runs from the conserved cysteine through the conserved F or W. The D gene is left open where the match is weak. Size is stated for part of the rows, as once, few or many counts, or as a class when the clone is expanded.

TRBD1,TRBV14,NA,TRBJ1-3,CASSRDRAGNTIYF,TGTGCCAGCAGCCGGGACAGGGCTGGAAACACCATATATTTT
NA,TRBV6-1,once,TRBJ2-6,CASSETRPSWDTSSGANVLTF,TGTGCCAGCAGTGAAACGAGGCCGAGTTGGGACACCTCCTCTGGGGCCAACGTCCTGACTTTC
NA,TRBV2,NA,TRBJ2-5,CASNLGREETQYF,TGTGCCAGCAACCTGGGGCGAGAAGAGACCCAGTACTTC
NA,TRBV5-4,NA,TRBJ2-7,CASSLAGGRWEYF,TGTGCCAGCAGCTTGGCCGGGGGGCGTTGGGAGTACTTC
TRBD1,TRBV7-9,NA,TRBJ1-2,CASSLDRGPNGYTF,TGTGCCAGCAGCTTAGACAGGGGGCCCAATGGCTACACCTTC
TRBD1,TRBV5-1,NA,TRBJ1-1,CASRDRDSNTEAFF,TGCGCCAGCAGGGATAGGGACAGTAACACTGAAGCTTTCTTT
TRBD2,TRBV5-1,NA,TRBJ2-1,CASSLVTSGDNEQFF,TGCGCCAGCAGCTTGGTCACTAGCGGGGACAATGAGCAGTTCTTC
NA,TRBV9,NA,TRBJ1-3,CASSVATGGGNTIYF,TGTGCCAGCAGCGTCGCTACGGGGGGTGGAAACACCATATATTTT
NA,TRBV9,once,TRBJ1-2,CASSVGGLGVLTGTGYTF,TGTGCCAGCAGCGTAGGTGGTTTGGGGGTACTAACAGGGACTGGCTACACCTTC
NA,TRBV7-9,NA,TRBJ1-1,CASSLGRGNTEAFF,TGTGCCAGCAGCTTGGGCAGGGGTAACACTGAAGCTTTCTTT
NA,TRBV7-3,NA,TRBJ1-2,CASSLNPSYGYTF,TGTGCCAGCAGCTTAAACCCGAGCTATGGCTACACCTTC